These 5 T cell receptor beta chains were sequenced from one sample in a study of human CD8 memory T cell subsets. Libraries of TCR beta chains were produced by 5' RACE (UMI-labeled). Following a re-call of the 5' RACE reads, TCRdb has one entry per CDR3 protein and lacks DNA. Recorded for this sample: around 5,000 distinct CDR3 sequences. Sequenced input: CD8+ effector memory T cells (TEM) sorted from PBMCs. Described subset: effector memory CD8 T cells, CCR7- CD45RO+ CD95+. These receptors were taken from a human donor in good health.

This chain uses TRBV6-2 or TRBV6-3 with TRBJ2-5; lacking DNA, the TRBD2 call made by TCRdb goes unchecked. This CDR3 has 14 amino acids. CDR1 MNHEY and CDR2 SVGEGT come from the germline V gene. Here the CDR3 reads CASSYAGEQETQYF.

The V and J genes are TRBV20-1 and TRBJ2-4; TCRdb reports TRBD1, a call that lacks DNA to check it against. CDR1 and CDR2 from the germline V gene are DFQATT and SNEGSKA (reference sequence). The CDR3 is made up of 15 amino acids. CDR3 protein: CSARGRGQRENIQYF.

The rearrangement uses TRBV4-2 and TRBJ2-1; the TRBD2 assignment by TCRdb is unverifiable without DNA. This CDR3 comprises 15 residues. Germline V gives CDR1 LGHNA, CDR2 YNFKEQ. The CDR3 protein is CASKISSGEVNEQFF.

This clonotype registers large (0.1 to 1%) by frequency. This sequence joins TRBV7-8 and TRBJ2-1. Germline lookup yields CDR1 SGHVS and CDR2 FQNEAQ. The CDR3 is 16 residues long. CDR3 in amino acids: CASSFSIQGAPNEQFF.

The rearrangement links TRBV30 to TRBJ1-6; with no DNA, the TCRdb D assignment of TRBD1 cannot be verified. CDR1 and CDR2 (germline): GTSNPN, SVGIG (reference sequence). The CDR3 spans 14 residues. CDR3 amino acids: CAWSPGTGVVPLHF.